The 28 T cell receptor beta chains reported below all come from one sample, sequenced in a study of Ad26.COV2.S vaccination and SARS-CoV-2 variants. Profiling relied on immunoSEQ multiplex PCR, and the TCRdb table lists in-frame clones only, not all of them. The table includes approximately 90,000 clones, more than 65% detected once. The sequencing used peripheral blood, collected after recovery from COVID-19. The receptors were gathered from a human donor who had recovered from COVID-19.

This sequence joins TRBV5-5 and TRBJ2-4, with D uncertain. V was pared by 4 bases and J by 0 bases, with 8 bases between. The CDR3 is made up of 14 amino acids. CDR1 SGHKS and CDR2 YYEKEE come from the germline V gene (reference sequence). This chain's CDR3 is CASSRELAKNIQYF. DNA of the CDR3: TGTGCCAGCAGCAGGGAACTAGCCAAAAACATTCAGTACTTC.

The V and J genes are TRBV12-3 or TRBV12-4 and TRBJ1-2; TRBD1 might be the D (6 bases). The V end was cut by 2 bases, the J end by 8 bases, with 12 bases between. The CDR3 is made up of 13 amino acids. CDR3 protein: CASSLQGRRGYTF. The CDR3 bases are TGTGCCAGCAGTTTACAGGGGAGGCGAGGCTACACCTTC.

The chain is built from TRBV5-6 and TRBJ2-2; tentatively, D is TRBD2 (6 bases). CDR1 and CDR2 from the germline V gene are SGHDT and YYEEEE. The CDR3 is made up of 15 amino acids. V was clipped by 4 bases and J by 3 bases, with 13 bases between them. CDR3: CASSPGLLDTGELFF. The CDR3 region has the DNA TGTGCCAGCAGCCCGGGACTCCTTGACACCGGGGAGCTGTTTTTT.

The CDR3 DNA reads as TGCGCCAGCAGCCAAGATACCGGGTTTGGGGAGTTATTCTACAATGAGCAGTTCTTC. Residues: CASSQDTGFGELFYNEQFF. The chain carries TRBV4-3 and TRBJ2-1, with D possibly being TRBD2 (5 bases). CDR3 size: 19 residues. The germline V gene has CDR1 LGHNA and CDR2 YSLEER. Trimming cost V 0 bases and J 3 bases, with 21 bases left between them.

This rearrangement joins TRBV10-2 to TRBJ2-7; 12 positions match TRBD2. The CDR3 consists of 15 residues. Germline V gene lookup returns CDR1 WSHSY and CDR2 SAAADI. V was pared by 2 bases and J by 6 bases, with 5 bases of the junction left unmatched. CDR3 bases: TGCGCCAGCAGTGAGAGTGGACTAGCGGGACGCGAGCAGTACTTC. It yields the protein CASSESGLAGREQYF.

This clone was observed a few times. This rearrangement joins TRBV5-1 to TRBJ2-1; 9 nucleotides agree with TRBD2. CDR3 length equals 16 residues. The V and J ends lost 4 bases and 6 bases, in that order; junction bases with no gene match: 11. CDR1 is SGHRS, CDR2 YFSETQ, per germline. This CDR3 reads CASSVVGGRATNEQFF. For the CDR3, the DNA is TGCGCCAGCAGCGTGGTCGGCGGGAGGGCCACCAATGAGCAGTTCTTC.

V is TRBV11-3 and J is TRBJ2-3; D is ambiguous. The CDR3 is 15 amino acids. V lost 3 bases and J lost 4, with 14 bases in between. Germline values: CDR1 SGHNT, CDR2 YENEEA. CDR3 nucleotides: TGTGCCAGCAGCTTTGACGGATCCCGGGCAGATACGCAGTATTTT. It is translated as CASSFDGSRADTQYF.

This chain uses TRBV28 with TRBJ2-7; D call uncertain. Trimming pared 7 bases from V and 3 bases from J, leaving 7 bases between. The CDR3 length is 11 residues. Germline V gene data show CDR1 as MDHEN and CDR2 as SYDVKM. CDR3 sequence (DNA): TGTGCCAGCACCAAGGACTACGAGCAGTACTTC. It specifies CASTKDYEQYF.

CDR3 bases: TGTGCCAGCTCACCAGGGACGGTTAACACTGAAGCTTTCTTT. This gives the protein CASSPGTVNTEAFF. The V gene is TRBV18, the J gene TRBJ1-1; perhaps TRBD1 as D (5 bases). Trimming left V 2 bases short and J 2 bases short, with 9 bases between. CDR3 length: 14 residues. Germline V lookup: CDR1 KGHSH, CDR2 LQKENI.

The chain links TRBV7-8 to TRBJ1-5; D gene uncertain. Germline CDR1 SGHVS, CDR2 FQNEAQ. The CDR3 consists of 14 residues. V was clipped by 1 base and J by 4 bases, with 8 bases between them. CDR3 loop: CASSLGGGNQPQHF. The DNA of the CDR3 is TGTGCCAGCAGCTTAGGGGGAGGGAATCAGCCCCAGCATTTT.

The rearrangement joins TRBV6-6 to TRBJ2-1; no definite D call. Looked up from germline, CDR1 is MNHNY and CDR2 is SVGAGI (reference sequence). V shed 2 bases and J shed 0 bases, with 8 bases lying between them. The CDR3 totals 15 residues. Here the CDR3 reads CASSYTVGSYNEQFF. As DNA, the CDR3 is TGTGCCAGCAGTTACACGGTGGGCTCCTACAATGAGCAGTTCTTC.

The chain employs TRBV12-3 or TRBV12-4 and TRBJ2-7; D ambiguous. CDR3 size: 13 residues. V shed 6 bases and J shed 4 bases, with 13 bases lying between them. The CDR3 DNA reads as TGTGCCAGCAGAGAGAAGGGCCCGTACGAGCAGTACTTC. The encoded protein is CASREKGPYEQYF.

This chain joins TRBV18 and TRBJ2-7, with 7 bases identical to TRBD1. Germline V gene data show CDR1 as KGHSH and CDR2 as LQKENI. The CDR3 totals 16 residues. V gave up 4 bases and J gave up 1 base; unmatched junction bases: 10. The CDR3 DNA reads TGTGCCAGCTCACGCTATAGGGACAGTAATTCCTACGAGCAGTACTTC. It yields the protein CASSRYRDSNSYEQYF.

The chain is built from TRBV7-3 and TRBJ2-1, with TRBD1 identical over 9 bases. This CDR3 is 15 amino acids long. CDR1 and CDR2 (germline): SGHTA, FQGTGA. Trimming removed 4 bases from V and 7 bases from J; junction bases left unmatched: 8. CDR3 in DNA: TGTGCCAGCAGCTCCGAACAGGGGGCGTTGAATGAGCAGTTCTTC. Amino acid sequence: CASSSEQGALNEQFF.

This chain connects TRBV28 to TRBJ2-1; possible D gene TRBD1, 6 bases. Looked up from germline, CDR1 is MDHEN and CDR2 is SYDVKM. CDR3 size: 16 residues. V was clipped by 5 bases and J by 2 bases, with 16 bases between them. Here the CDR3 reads CASSPRGGPTYNEQFF. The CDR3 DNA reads TGTGCCAGCAGTCCCCGAGGGGGACCGACCTACAATGAGCAGTTCTTC.

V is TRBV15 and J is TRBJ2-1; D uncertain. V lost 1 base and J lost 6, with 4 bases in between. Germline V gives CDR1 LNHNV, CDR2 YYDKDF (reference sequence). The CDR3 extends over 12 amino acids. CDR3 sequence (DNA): TGTGCCACCAGCAGAGGGGGCAATGAGCAGTTCTTC. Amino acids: CATSRGGNEQFF.

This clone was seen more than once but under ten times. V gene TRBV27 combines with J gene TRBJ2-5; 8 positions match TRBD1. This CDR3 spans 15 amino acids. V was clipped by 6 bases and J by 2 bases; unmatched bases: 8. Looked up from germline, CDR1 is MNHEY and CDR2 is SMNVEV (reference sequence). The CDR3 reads CASRLTGASQETQYF. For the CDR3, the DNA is TGTGCCAGCAGATTGACAGGGGCGAGTCAAGAGACCCAGTACTTC.

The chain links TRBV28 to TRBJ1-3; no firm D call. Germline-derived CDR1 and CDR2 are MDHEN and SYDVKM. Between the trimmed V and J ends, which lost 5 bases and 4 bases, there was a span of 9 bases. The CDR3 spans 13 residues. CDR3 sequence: CASSPGGGNTIYF. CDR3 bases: TGTGCCAGCAGTCCAGGAGGGGGAAACACCATATATTTT.

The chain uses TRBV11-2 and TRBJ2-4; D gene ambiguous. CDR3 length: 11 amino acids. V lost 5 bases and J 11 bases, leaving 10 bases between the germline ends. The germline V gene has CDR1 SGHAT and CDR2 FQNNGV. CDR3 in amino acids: CASSVAAVQYF. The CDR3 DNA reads TGTGCCAGCAGCGTAGCAGCAGTTCAGTACTTC.

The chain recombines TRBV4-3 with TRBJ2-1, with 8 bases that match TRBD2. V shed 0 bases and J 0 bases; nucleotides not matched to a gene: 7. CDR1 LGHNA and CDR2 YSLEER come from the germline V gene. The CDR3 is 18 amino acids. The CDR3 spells CASSQDGIAGSSYNEQFF. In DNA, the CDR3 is TGCGCCAGCAGCCAAGATGGGATAGCGGGGAGCTCCTACAATGAGCAGTTCTTC.

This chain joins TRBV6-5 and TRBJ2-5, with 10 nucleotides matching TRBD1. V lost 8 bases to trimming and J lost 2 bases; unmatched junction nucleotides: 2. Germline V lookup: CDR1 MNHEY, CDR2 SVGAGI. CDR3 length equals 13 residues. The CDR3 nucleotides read TGTGCCAGCGGACAGGGGGTTCAAGAGACCCAGTACTTC. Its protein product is CASGQGVQETQYF.

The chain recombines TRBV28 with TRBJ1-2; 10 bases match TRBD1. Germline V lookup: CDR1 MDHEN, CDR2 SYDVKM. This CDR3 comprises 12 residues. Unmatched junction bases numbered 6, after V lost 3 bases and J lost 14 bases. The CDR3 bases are TGTGCCAGCAGTTTGGGCTGGACAGGGGGGACCTTC. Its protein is CASSLGWTGGTF.

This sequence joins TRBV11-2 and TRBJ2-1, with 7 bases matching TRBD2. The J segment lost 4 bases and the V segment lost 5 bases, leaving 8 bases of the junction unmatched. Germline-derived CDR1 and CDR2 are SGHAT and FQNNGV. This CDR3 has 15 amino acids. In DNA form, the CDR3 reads TGTGCCAGCAGCCCCAGGAGCGGGGCATACAATGAGCAGTTCTTC. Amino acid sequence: CASSPRSGAYNEQFF.

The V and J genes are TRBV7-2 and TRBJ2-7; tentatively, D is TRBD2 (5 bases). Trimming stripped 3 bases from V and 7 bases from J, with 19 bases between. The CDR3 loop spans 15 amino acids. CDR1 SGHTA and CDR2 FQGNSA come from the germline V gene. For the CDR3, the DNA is TGTGCCAGCAGCTTTGGACTGATTAAGGCCTCTGAGCAGTACTTC. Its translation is CASSFGLIKASEQYF.

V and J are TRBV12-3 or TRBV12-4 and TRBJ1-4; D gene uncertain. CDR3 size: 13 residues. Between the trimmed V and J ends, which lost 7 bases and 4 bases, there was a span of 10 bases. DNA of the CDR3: TGTGCCAGCAACCGGGCCTTTAATGAAAAACTGTTTTTT. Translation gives CASNRAFNEKLFF.

CDR3 DNA: TGTGCCAGCAGTTTATGGGGGACTAGCGGGAGAAAGAATGAGCAGTTCTTC. This translates into CASSLWGTSGRKNEQFF. J is TRBJ2-1 and V is TRBV28; 14 bases are a match to TRBD2. Trimming removed 0 bases from V and 7 bases from J; junction bases left unmatched: 5. Germline CDR1 MDHEN, CDR2 SYDVKM. The CDR3 has 17 residues. The variable domain in full, completed from reference TRBV28 and TRBJ2-1, reads DVKVTQSSRYLVKRTGEKVFLECVQDMDHENMFWYRQDPGLGLRLIYFSYDVKMKEKGDIPEGYSVSREKKERFSLILESASTNQTSMYLCASSLWGTSGRKNEQFFGPGTRLTVL.

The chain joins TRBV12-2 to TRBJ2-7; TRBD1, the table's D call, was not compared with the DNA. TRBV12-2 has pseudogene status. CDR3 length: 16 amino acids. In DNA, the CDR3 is TGTGCAAGTCGCTTACACCCGACAGGGGGATCCTACGAGCAGTACTTC. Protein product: CASRLHPTGGSYEQYF.

CDR3 loop: CASSRGAGVSYEQYF. CDR3 sequence (DNA): TGTGCCAGCAGCCGGGGGGCAGGGGTCTCCTACGAGCAGTACTTC. The rearrangement links TRBV6-5 to TRBJ2-7; tentatively, D is TRBD2 (7 bases). The CDR3 spans 15 residues. Trimming pared 6 bases from V and 0 bases from J, leaving 15 bases between. Germline V gene sequence: CDR1 MNHEY, CDR2 SVGAGI.